Each of the 14 T cell receptor beta chains below was sequenced from the same sample in a study of metastatic and nonmetastatic thyroid tumors. Via MiXCR, TCRdb re-called the PCR reads. Found here are 20,000 to 25,000 clones, 13% of them singletons; the top ten hold roughly 15%. Prior to thyroid surgery, none of the patients had received any treatment. Source material: blood. These receptor sequences come from a female donor with papillary thyroid cancer or a benign thyroid nodule (not recorded which). Some clones in this sample may be carry-over from other donors' samples.

This clone occurred many times. This sequence joins TRBV5-1 and TRBJ1-1; 7 nucleotides agree with TRBD1. Germline V gene sequence: CDR1 SGHRS, CDR2 YFSETQ. This CDR3 contains 15 residues. The J segment lost 4 bases and the V segment lost 0 bases, leaving 6 bases of the junction unmatched. CDR3 nucleotide sequence: TGCGCCAGCAGCTTGGCCCAGGGGGTCGGCACTGAAGCTTTCTTT. Its translation: CASSLAQGVGTEAFF.

Comment on this clone: Additional DNA sequences in this sample encode the identical CDR3. V usage is TRBV7-9 and J usage is TRBJ1-6, with a weak D call TRBD1 (6 bases). There are 13 residues in the CDR3. CDR1 is SEHNR and CDR2 is FQNEAQ in the germline V gene (reference sequence). V was clipped by 5 bases and J by 16 bases, with 18 bases between them. Here the CDR3 reads CASSRPGDSPLHF. CDR3 sequence (DNA): TGTGCCAGCAGCCGACCAGGGGATTCTCCACTCCACTTT.

This clone came up many times. The V gene is TRBV3-1, the J gene TRBJ1-2; D unresolved. This CDR3 comprises 14 residues. The germline gives CDR1 LGHDT, CDR2 YNNKEL (reference sequence). Trimming left V 0 bases short and J 4 bases short, with 9 bases between. The CDR3 bases are TGTGCCAGCAGCCAAGACCAGGCCGCCTATGGCTACACCTTC. Amino acid sequence: CASSQDQAAYGYTF.

This clone was found many times. The chain is built from TRBV10-3 and TRBJ1-6; D might be TRBD1 (6 bases). Germline CDR1 and CDR2: ENHRY and SYGVKD. Trimming took 2 bases from V and 14 from J, leaving 19 bases between them. The CDR3 covers 15 residues. CDR3 in DNA: TGTGCCATCAGTGAGGGAGGGGGGCAGACTGGCACCCTCCACTTT. It is translated as CAISEGGGQTGTLHF.

In its sample, this clone was seen many times. The V and J genes are TRBV18 and TRBJ2-7; D possibly corresponds to TRBD2 (5 bases). Germline CDR1 and CDR2: KGHSH and LQKENI. This CDR3 is 13 amino acids long. Between the trimmed V and J ends, which lost 3 bases and 5 bases, there was a span of 11 bases. The CDR3: CASSPADYNEQYF. The CDR3 nucleotides read TGTGCCAGCTCACCCGCTGACTACAACGAGCAGTACTTC. The full variable domain, with the rest looked up from reference TRBV18 and TRBJ2-7, is NAGVMQNPRHLVRRRGQEARLRCSPMKGHSHVYWYRQLPEEGLKFMVYLQKENIIDESGMPKERFSAEFPKEGPSILRIQQVVRGDSAAYFCASSPADYNEQYFGPGTRLTVT.

CDR3 bases: TGTGCCAGCAGCTCTAGACTAGCGGGAGGGCGGATAGATACGCAGTATTTT. This codes for CASSSRLAGGRIDTQYF. V usage is TRBV12-3 or TRBV12-4 and J usage is TRBJ2-3; 14 positions agree with TRBD2. The CDR3 totals 17 residues. Trimming took 6 bases from V and 5 from J; bases not matched to a gene: 10.

This clone was counted ten times or more. The V call is TRBV27, the J call TRBJ2-7, with 8 bases that match TRBD1. V trimming: 5 bases; J trimming: 5 bases; junction bases outside the gene matches: 11. In germline, CDR1 is MNHEY, CDR2 SMNVEV (reference sequence). CDR3 length: 15 residues. DNA for the CDR3: TGTGCCAGCAGTCGGTTCGGACAGGGCGGCCACGAGCAGTACTTC. Translated: CASSRFGQGGHEQYF.

This chain uses TRBV6-1 with TRBJ1-2; a weak D match, TRBD1 (6 bases). The CDR3 has 15 residues. V lost 1 base and J 1 base, leaving 10 bases between the germline ends. Germline values: CDR1 MNHNS, CDR2 SASEGT. The DNA for the CDR3 is TGTGCCAGCAGTGAAGGTGCAGGGGTTAACTATGGCTACACCTTC. Protein product: CASSEGAGVNYGYTF.

This clone appeared many times. This chain uses TRBV12-3 or TRBV12-4 with TRBJ2-5; D unclear. The V end lost 0 bases, the J end lost 3 bases, and 5 bases lay between the germline ends. This CDR3 is 13 amino acids long. The CDR3 region is CASSLAGKETQYF. In nucleotides, the CDR3 is TGTGCCAGCAGTTTAGCTGGGAAAGAGACCCAGTACTTC.

By share, this clone ranks as medium-sized. V usage is TRBV20-1 and J usage is TRBJ2-7; D perhaps matches TRBD2 (6 bases). Trimming cost V 4 bases and J 4 bases, with 23 bases left between them. Germline lookup yields CDR1 DFQATT and CDR2 SNEGSKA (reference sequence). There are 16 residues in the CDR3. The CDR3 DNA follows: TGCAGTGCTACTCCCCCGGGACTCCCACGGGGTTACGAGCAGTACTTC. This sequence encodes CSATPPGLPRGYEQYF.

This clone was counted ten times or more. The V gene is TRBV5-1, the J gene TRBJ1-2; perhaps TRBD1 as D (6 bases). Germline-derived CDR1 and CDR2 are SGHRS and YFSETQ. Trimming took off 0 bases at V and 4 bases at J, with 16 bases between the two ends. This CDR3 region has 16 residues. This CDR3 reads CASSLGSILQGYGYTF. CDR3 DNA: TGCGCCAGCAGCTTGGGATCCATTCTACAGGGCTATGGCTACACCTTC. Looking up the rest from reference TRBV5-1 and TRBJ1-2 gives the full variable domain: KAGVTQTPRYLIKTRGQQVTLSCSPISGHRSVSWYQQTPGQGLQFLFEYFSETQRNKGNFPGRFSGRQFSNSRSEMNVSTLELGDSALYLCASSLGSILQGYGYTFGSGTRLTVV.

This clone was observed many times. The chain has TRBV10-3 and TRBJ2-7; D possibly uses TRBD1 or TRBD2 (5 bases each). Looked up from germline, CDR1 is ENHRY and CDR2 is SYGVKD. V lost 6 bases to trimming and J lost 0 bases, with 15 bases between them. There are 15 residues in the CDR3. CDR3 DNA: TGTGCCATCAGAGCCGGGACGGTGAGCTCCTACGAGCAGTACTTC. Protein sequence: CAIRAGTVSSYEQYF.

This clone has a count of ten or more. Just one base apart from a much larger clone, this may be a read error. This sample includes further DNA sequences coding for the same CDR3. The chain combines TRBV11-3 with TRBJ2-3, with TRBD2 matching over 7 bases. The CDR3 is 14 amino acids. Trimming removed 1 base from V and 9 bases from J; junction bases left unmatched: 7. Germline assignment: CDR1 SGHNT and CDR2 YENEEA. The CDR3 is CASSLASSGYTQYF. Here the CDR3 DNA reads TGTGCCAGCAGCTTAGCGAGTAGCGGGTACACGCAGTATTTT.

The sample holds many counts of this clone. This chain joins TRBV12-3 or TRBV12-4 and TRBJ1-1, with D perhaps TRBD1 (5 bases). There are 14 residues in the CDR3. Trimming stripped 1 base from V and 1 base from J, with 7 bases between. CDR3 bases: TGTGCCAGCAGTTTAGGGGGGACGAACACTGAAGCTTTCTTT. Translated, it gives CASSLGGTNTEAFF.